Presented here are 14 T cell receptor beta chains from one specimen sequenced in a study of cytomegalovirus exposure and HLA in healthy donors. A multiplex PCR was run with 60 Vbeta primers and 13 Jbeta primers. Sequencing was performed with immunoSEQ multiplex PCR; in TCRdb, only in-frame clones are kept and a portion is missing. The data hold some 210,000 clones, with over 80% observed a single time. The sample comprised PBMCs. The receptors were sampled from a man aged 25 to 40 in good health and CMV-seronegative.

A note on this clone: Other nucleotide sequences in the sample specify the same CDR3. V is TRBV5-1 and J is TRBJ2-3; TRBD2 aligns across 9 bases. Germline V gives CDR1 SGHRS, CDR2 YFSETQ. The junction had 2 bases not matched to a gene; V was cut back by 0 bases and J by 0 bases. This CDR3 is built from 16 residues. DNA of the CDR3: TGCGCCAGCAGCTTGGGACTAGCGGTAAGCACAGATACGCAGTATTTT. It is translated as CASSLGLAVSTDTQYF.

Points on this clone: One junction end does not reproduce the germline sequence, and a read error may be involved. The genes are TRBV7-9 and TRBJ2-7, with TRBD1 matching over 7 bases. CDR3 length: 16 residues. Germline V lookup: CDR1 SEHNR, CDR2 FQNEAQ (reference sequence). The CDR3 spells CSSSPGQGVSSYEQYF. Here the CDR3 DNA reads TGTTCCAGCAGCCCCGGTCAGGGGGTGAGCTCCTACGAGCAGTACTTC.

The J gene is TRBJ2-7, the V gene TRBV9, with D maybe TRBD2 (6 bases). V lost 4 bases, J lost 4 bases, and 9 bases lay in between. Germline V gene lookup returns CDR1 SGDLS and CDR2 YYNGEE. This CDR3 has 12 residues. The CDR3 here is CASSRTNYEQYF. DNA of the CDR3: TGTGCCAGCAGCAGGACTAATTACGAGCAGTACTTC.

The chain employs TRBV18 and TRBJ1-5; 8 bases line up with TRBD1. The CDR3 extends over 16 amino acids. Germline V CDR1 and CDR2: KGHSH, LQKENI. V shed 3 bases and J 3 bases; nucleotides not matched to a gene: 7. The CDR3 is CASSPQGAGHNQPQHF. For the CDR3, the DNA is TGTGCCAGCTCACCTCAGGGGGCCGGACACAATCAGCCCCAGCATTTT.

The CDR3 DNA follows: TGTGCCAGCAGCGTGGGGACAGTCTACAATGAGCAGTTCTTC. As protein: CASSVGTVYNEQFF. The J gene is TRBJ2-1, the V gene TRBV9; 7 bases are a match to TRBD1. Trimming cost V 2 bases and J 3 bases; bases outside gene matches: 2. The CDR3 totals 14 residues. The germline V gene encodes CDR1 SGDLS and CDR2 YYNGEE.

This clone was picked up one time. This chain links TRBV14 with TRBJ1-2; possibly TRBD1 for D (6 bases). CDR1 is SGHDN and CDR2 is FVKESK in the germline V gene. V was trimmed by 8 bases and J by 4 bases, leaving 11 bases between them. The CDR3 consists of 12 residues. The CDR3: CASSGVVYGYTF. The CDR3 bases are TGTGCCAGCTCAGGGGTCGTCTATGGCTACACCTTC.

This clone appeared a single time. V and J are TRBV4-1 and TRBJ2-7; 9 bases are a match to TRBD1. V lost 5 bases to trimming and J lost 2 bases; unmatched junction nucleotides: 7. The CDR3 is 15 residues long. Germline V gene lookup returns CDR1 MGHRA and CDR2 YSYEKL. This CDR3 is CASSTRQGVTYEQYF. The CDR3 nucleotides are TGCGCCAGCAGCACCCGACAGGGGGTTACCTACGAGCAGTACTTC.

The V and J genes are TRBV19 and TRBJ1-1; D gene unclear. CDR1 is LNHDA and CDR2 is SQIVND in the germline V gene (reference sequence). Trimming took off 6 bases at V and 1 base at J, with 12 bases between the two ends. This CDR3 comprises 14 residues. The CDR3 loop reads CASRGGQSNTEAFF. The CDR3 DNA follows: TGTGCCAGTAGAGGCGGGCAGTCGAACACTGAAGCTTTCTTT.

V usage is TRBV7-9 and J usage is TRBJ2-1, with TRBD2 matching over 14 bases. There are 19 residues in the CDR3. V trimming: 5 bases; J trimming: 6 bases; junction bases outside the gene matches: 15. Per germline, CDR1 SEHNR and CDR2 FQNEAQ (reference sequence). CDR3 amino acids: CASSQAVWLTSGRANEQFF. The CDR3 DNA sequence: TGTGCCAGCAGCCAAGCAGTATGGTTGACTAGCGGGAGGGCCAATGAGCAGTTCTTC.

The chain carries TRBV4-1 and TRBJ2-1; 7 bases map to TRBD2. This CDR3 spans 13 amino acids. The germline V gene has CDR1 MGHRA and CDR2 YSYEKL. V shed 1 base, J shed 8 bases, and the junction held 2 bases outside the gene matches. CDR3 in amino acids: CASSQGLADEQFF. CDR3 DNA sequence: TGCGCCAGCAGCCAAGGCCTAGCGGATGAGCAGTTCTTC.

V is TRBV27 and J is TRBJ2-1; the match to TRBD2 covers 9 bases. This CDR3 has 15 amino acids. Looked up from germline, CDR1 is MNHEY and CDR2 is SMNVEV (reference sequence). With 4 bases clipped from V and 4 bases from J, the junction kept 5 bases outside the gene matches. The CDR3 loop is CASSWAGGGYNEQFF. CDR3 DNA sequence: TGTGCCAGCAGTTGGGCGGGAGGGGGTTACAATGAGCAGTTCTTC.

This chain joins TRBV7-9 and TRBJ2-7; D uncertain. Trimming stripped 5 bases from V and 2 bases from J, with 10 bases between. Germline-derived CDR1 and CDR2 are SEHNR and FQNEAQ (reference sequence). The CDR3 has 13 amino acids. The DNA of the CDR3 is TGTGCCAGCAGCCGACTGTCGGCCTACGAGCAGTACTTC. This sequence encodes CASSRLSAYEQYF. The full variable domain, with the rest looked up from reference TRBV7-9 and TRBJ2-7, is DTGVSQNPRHKITKRGQNVTFRCDPISEHNRLYWYRQTLGQGPEFLTYFQNEAQLEKSRLLSDRFSAERPKGSFSTLEIQRTEQGDSAMYLCASSRLSAYEQYFGPGTRLTVT.

V and J are TRBV7-9 and TRBJ1-1; 8 bases map to TRBD1. CDR1 is SEHNR, CDR2 FQNEAQ, per germline (reference sequence). Unmatched junction bases numbered 6, after V lost 5 bases and J lost 1 base. There are 15 residues in the CDR3. The DNA of the CDR3 is TGTGCCAGCAGCCCCCGGGGACAGGCGAACACTGAAGCTTTCTTT. It encodes CASSPRGQANTEAFF.

The chain recombines TRBV27 with TRBJ1-2, with 7 bases that match TRBD1. Germline trimming cut 6 bases from V and 8 bases from J; bases unmatched to any gene: 15. Germline V CDR1 and CDR2: MNHEY, SMNVEV (reference sequence). The CDR3 runs 15 residues. The CDR3 sequence: CASSPQGGAFGGYTF. The CDR3 DNA is TGTGCCAGCAGCCCACAAGGGGGCGCTTTTGGGGGCTACACCTTC.